A single sample gave rise to the 32 T cell receptor beta chains below, sequenced in a study of blood T cells in healthy people across ages. A sample-barcoded 5' primer and a J-beta primer mix were used in a second PCR of roughly 7 to 12 cycles. Each CDR3 protein is one row after TCRdb ran MiXCR on the 5' RACE reads. In the table there are about 780,000 distinct CDR3 sequences, roughly 26% of which are singletons. Another study also made use of these data, one on T cells of mothers and their children.

Sample: blood. These receptors all stem from a boy under 18 in good health.

The genes are TRBV20-1 and TRBJ1-1; D uncertain. The CDR3 covers 11 residues. Trimming removed 6 bases from V and 1 base from J, with 6 bases in between. Germline-derived CDR1 and CDR2 are DFQATT and SNEGSKA (reference sequence). The CDR3 region is CSAKRNTEAFF. The DNA for the CDR3 is TGCAGTGCAAAGCGGAACACTGAAGCTTTCTTT.

This clonotype was seen ten or more times. The rearrangement links TRBV12-5 to TRBJ2-3; unclear D gene. The germline V gene encodes CDR1 LGHNT and CDR2 FRNRAP. The CDR3 is made up of 13 amino acids. The V end lost 0 bases, the J end lost 3 bases, and 4 bases lay between the germline ends. In DNA, the CDR3 is TGTGCTAGTGGTTTGGTGATAACAGATACGCAGTATTTT. This encodes CASGLVITDTQYF.

The gene calls are TRBV6-5 and TRBJ2-5; no clear D gene. The J call could be wrong; TRBJ2-7 is a better fit for the DNA end. Germline CDR1 MNHEY, CDR2 SVGAGI. CDR3 length: 13 amino acids. CDR3 bases: TGTGCCAGCAGTTACGCTGCTCGCGGCGAGCAGTACTTC. Its protein is CASSYAARGEQYF.

The genes are TRBV5-1 and TRBJ2-1, with D tentatively TRBD2 (5 bases). V was trimmed by 3 bases and J by 10 bases, leaving 23 bases between them. The CDR3 length is 16 residues. Germline CDR1 and CDR2: SGHRS and YFSETQ. This CDR3 reads CASSSVQRIAFWEQFF. As DNA, the CDR3 is TGCGCCAGCAGCTCCGTTCAGCGGATCGCCTTTTGGGAGCAGTTCTTC.

This clonotype was counted a few times. This rearrangement joins TRBV7-9 to TRBJ1-3; D ambiguous. In germline, CDR1 is SEHNR, CDR2 FQNEAQ (reference sequence). The CDR3 length is 15 residues. Trimming pared 1 base from V and 1 base from J, leaving 8 bases between. CDR3 DNA sequence: TGTGCCAGCAGCTTAGACGCACCGTCTGGAAACACCATATATTTT. Its protein is CASSLDAPSGNTIYF.

This clonotype was seen a handful of times. The rearrangement links TRBV5-1 to TRBJ1-2, with TRBD1 identical over 8 bases. CDR1 and CDR2 from the germline V gene are SGHRS and YFSETQ. J lost 6 bases, V lost 0 bases, and 4 bases had no gene match. CDR3 size: 14 residues. Here the CDR3 DNA reads TGCGCCAGCAGCTTGGGCCCAGGGGGCAATGGCTACACCTTC. Its translation is CASSLGPGGNGYTF. The full variable domain, with the rest looked up from reference TRBV5-1 and TRBJ1-2, is KAGVTQTPRYLIKTRGQQVTLSCSPISGHRSVSWYQQTPGQGLQFLFEYFSETQRNKGNFPGRFSGRQFSNSRSEMNVSTLELGDSALYLCASSLGPGGNGYTFGSGTRLTVV.

A few counts support this clonotype. A read error may account for a junction end that differs from germline. J is TRBJ1-1 and V is TRBV14; D is unclear. Per germline, CDR1 SGHDN and CDR2 FVKESK. The CDR3 consists of 17 residues. Here the CDR3 DNA reads TGTGCCAGCAGCCATAACCACGGGATCTTTATGAACACAGAAGCTTTCTTT. The encoded protein is CASSHNHGIFMNTEAFF.

This clonotype came up a few times. This chain connects TRBV7-6 to TRBJ2-5, with 9 bases that match TRBD2. CDR1 and CDR2 (germline): SGHVS, FNYEAQ. This CDR3 is 15 amino acids long. With 1 base clipped from V and 4 bases from J, the junction kept 4 bases outside the gene matches. Written as DNA, the CDR3 is TGTGCCAGCAGCTTAGGCGGGGGGGCCGCAGAGACCCAGTACTTC. This codes for CASSLGGGAAETQYF.

This clonotype has a handful of counts. This chain joins TRBV4-2 and TRBJ2-7; 9 bases are a match to TRBD1. Germline CDR1 LGHNA, CDR2 YNFKEQ. Unmatched junction bases numbered 3, after V lost 0 bases and J lost 0 bases. This CDR3 spans 16 amino acids. CDR3 in DNA: TGTGCCAGCAGCCAAGACTTGACAGGGGGCTCCTACGAGCAGTACTTC. As protein: CASSQDLTGGSYEQYF.

This clonotype was seen a few times. The chain joins TRBV20-1 to TRBJ2-5; maybe TRBD1 (6 bases). This CDR3 has 12 residues. CDR1 and CDR2 (germline): DFQATT, SNEGSKA (reference sequence). V shed 6 bases and J shed 5 bases, with 13 bases lying between them. DNA for the CDR3: TGCAGTGCACGGACAGCTGGGGAGACCCAGTACTTC. Protein: CSARTAGETQYF.

J is TRBJ2-5 and V is TRBV6-5, with D perhaps matching TRBD2 (6 bases). Germline lookup yields CDR1 MNHEY and CDR2 SVGAGI. This CDR3 contains 16 residues. Between the trimmed V and J ends, which lost 0 bases and 5 bases, there was a span of 16 bases. CDR3 DNA: TGTGCCAGCAGTTACTCGAGTGGCAGGGCGGGGGAGACCCAGTACTTC. Protein: CASSYSSGRAGETQYF.

Worth noting for this clonotype: Relative to the germline gene, one junction end is altered; a read error may explain this. In DNA form, the CDR3 reads TGTGCCGGCAGCCAAGACAGAACCTACAATGAGCAGTTCTTC. This codes for CAGSQDRTYNEQFF. The J gene is TRBJ2-1, the V gene TRBV14; D perhaps matches TRBD1 (5 bases). The germline V gene has CDR1 SGHDN and CDR2 FVKESK. CDR3 length equals 14 residues.

The chain carries TRBV20-1 and TRBJ2-1, with a possible D match to TRBD2 (5 bases). The V gene's germline CDR1 is DFQATT and CDR2 SNEGSKA (reference sequence). The CDR3 is made up of 15 amino acids. Trimming left V 0 bases short and J 4 bases short, with 13 bases between. Here the CDR3 reads CSARDEARGYNEQFF. The CDR3 DNA is TGCAGTGCTAGAGATGAGGCTAGAGGGTACAATGAGCAGTTCTTC.

This chain connects TRBV10-3 to TRBJ1-4; unclear D gene. The CDR3 runs 14 residues. Looked up from germline, CDR1 is ENHRY and CDR2 is SYGVKD. V was pared by 3 bases and J by 6 bases, with 11 bases between. CDR3 nucleotides: TGTGCCATCAGTGAAGGAGGTAATGATGAAAAACTGTTTTTT. This gives the protein CAISEGGNDEKLFF.

The V gene is TRBV20-1, the J gene TRBJ2-7, with D perhaps assigned TRBD1 or TRBD2 (5 bases each). The better agreement between TRBJ2-5 and the DNA end casts doubt on the J call. In germline, CDR1 is DFQATT, CDR2 SNEGSKA (reference sequence). The CDR3 is made up of 14 amino acids. The CDR3 region has the DNA TGCAGTGCTGCCCGGGACCCCGAACAGGAGACCCAGTACTTC. Translating gives CSAARDPEQETQYF.

The chain couples TRBV9 to TRBJ2-5, with 12 nucleotides matching TRBD1. CDR1 and CDR2 (germline): SGDLS, YYNGEE. The CDR3 runs to 17 residues. The ends lost 2 bases at V and 4 bases at J; junction bases unmatched: 9. This CDR3 is CASSVLWGQGAGETQYF. CDR3 nucleotide sequence: TGTGCCAGCAGCGTCCTTTGGGGACAGGGGGCAGGAGAGACCCAGTACTTC.

V and J are TRBV29-1 and TRBJ2-7, with 10 bases aligning to TRBD1. This CDR3 is 13 amino acids long. Germline lookup yields CDR1 SQVTM and CDR2 ANQGSEA. The J segment lost 5 bases and the V segment lost 6 bases, leaving 7 bases of the junction unmatched. The CDR3 here is CSVLDRGRNEQYF. The CDR3 DNA sequence: TGCAGCGTGCTCGACAGGGGGCGGAACGAGCAGTACTTC.

CDR3 coding DNA: TGTGCCAGCAGCCTCAGCCCTTGGCACTACGAGCAGTACTTC. Its translation: CASSLSPWHYEQYF. This chain uses TRBV7-9 with TRBJ2-5; D is unresolved. The assigned J gene may be wrong: the sequence end matches TRBJ2-7 better. This CDR3 has 14 residues. The germline gives CDR1 SEHNR, CDR2 FQNEAQ (reference sequence).

This clonotype turned up a few times. V gene TRBV20-1 combines with J gene TRBJ2-1; D unresolved. In germline, CDR1 is DFQATT, CDR2 SNEGSKA (reference sequence). Trimming removed 0 bases from V and 5 bases from J, with 14 bases in between. This CDR3 comprises 15 residues. The DNA for the CDR3 is TGCAGTGCTAGAGATTTGGTCTTAGATAACAATGAGCAGTTCTTC. As protein: CSARDLVLDNNEQFF.

The chain uses TRBV6-5 and TRBJ2-5; TRBD1 might be the D (5 bases). The J call could be wrong; TRBJ2-1 is a better fit for the DNA end. The CDR3 covers 15 residues. The germline V gene has CDR1 MNHEY and CDR2 SVGAGI. CDR3 in DNA: TGTGCCAGCAGTTACAGCGACAGAGGCTACAATGAGCAGTTCTTC. It encodes CASSYSDRGYNEQFF.

The chain carries TRBV29-1 and TRBJ1-1; 7 nucleotides match TRBD1. The CDR3 runs 15 residues. The ends lost 3 bases at V and 0 bases at J; junction bases unmatched: 7. Germline V gene sequence: CDR1 SQVTM, CDR2 ANQGSEA. DNA of the CDR3: TGCAGCGTTGAGGGACAGCGGACTATGAACACTGAAGCTTTCTTT. Protein product: CSVEGQRTMNTEAFF.

With respect to this clonotype: The germline gene is not matched at one end of the junction; a read error may be the cause. The chain joins TRBV20-1 to TRBJ2-1; D uncertain. The CDR3 has 12 residues. CDR1 is DFQATT, CDR2 SNEGSKA, per germline (reference sequence). CDR3: CSALRNNYEQSF. In nucleotides, the CDR3 is TGCAGTGCCTTGCGGAACAACTACGAGCAGTCCTTC.

For this clonotype: One end of the junction fails to match germline, which may point to a read error. The chain links TRBV9 to TRBJ1-2, with TRBD1 matching over 12 bases. Per the germline V gene, CDR1 is SGDLS and CDR2 is YYNGEE. The CDR3 consists of 18 residues. As DNA, the CDR3 is TGTGCCAGCAGCGCCTTTGCGGGACAGGGGGCGCGCGGCTATGGCTGCACCTTC. It encodes CASSAFAGQGARGYGCTF.

V gene TRBV4-1 combines with J gene TRBJ1-2, with D possibly being TRBD1 (6 bases). Between the trimmed V and J ends, which lost 3 bases and 4 bases, there was a span of 15 bases. CDR1 is MGHRA and CDR2 is YSYEKL in the germline V gene. The CDR3 has 15 residues. As DNA, the CDR3 is TGCGCCAGCAGCCAGAAGGCAGGGGAGGGCTATGGCTACACCTTC. Residues: CASSQKAGEGYGYTF.

This clonotype was seen only a few times. Here the CDR3 reads CSAGIDTNLQETQYF. The CDR3 DNA reads TGCAGTGCAGGAATCGACACCAACCTACAAGAGACCCAGTACTTC. The chain joins TRBV20-1 to TRBJ2-5; D unclear. The CDR3 loop spans 15 amino acids. The germline CDR1 and CDR2 sequences are DFQATT and SNEGSKA (reference sequence). Deletions cut 6 bases from V and 2 bases from J, with 19 bases between.

The chain employs TRBV11-2 and TRBJ2-1; D is unresolved. There are 14 residues in the CDR3. V was shortened by 5 bases and J by 8 bases, with 16 bases between the two germline ends. Germline CDR1 and CDR2: SGHAT and FQNNGV. The CDR3 sequence: CASSTQASVDEQFF. The CDR3 DNA follows: TGTGCCAGCAGCACCCAAGCGTCGGTGGATGAGCAGTTCTTC.

This clonotype was seen a few times. The rearrangement joins TRBV2 to TRBJ2-1, with 9 positions matching TRBD1. The assigned J gene may be wrong: the sequence end matches TRBJ2-5 better. Germline assignment: CDR1 SNHLY and CDR2 FYNNEI. This CDR3 has 14 residues. CDR3 DNA: TGTGCCAGCAGTCGAACAGGGGGCACCGAGACCCAGTACTTC. It translates to CASSRTGGTETQYF.

This clonotype showed up just a few times. This chain links TRBV9 with TRBJ1-1; 10 nucleotides match TRBD1. CDR3 length: 15 residues. Per germline, CDR1 SGDLS and CDR2 YYNGEE. Trimming took 0 bases from V and 5 from J; bases not matched to a gene: 4. The CDR3 sequence is CASSVGTGGETEAFF. The DNA for the CDR3 is TGTGCCAGCAGCGTAGGGACAGGGGGAGAGACTGAAGCTTTCTTT. The full variable domain, rest sourced from reference TRBV9 and TRBJ1-1, is DSGVTQTPKHLITATGQRVTLRCSPRSGDLSVYWYQQSLDQGLQFLIQYYNGEERAKGNILERFSAQQFPDLHSELNLSSLELGDSALYFCASSVGTGGETEAFFGQGTRLTVV.

The chain combines TRBV19 with TRBJ1-2, with D unresolved. Germline V gives CDR1 LNHDA, CDR2 SQIVND (reference sequence). This CDR3 is built from 13 residues. Trimming took 4 bases from V and 5 from J, leaving 11 bases between them. In nucleotides, the CDR3 is TGTGCCAGTAGTACCGGCGGCCTGTATGGCTACACCTTC. Amino acids: CASSTGGLYGYTF. Based on the CDR3 plus reference TRBV19 and TRBJ1-2, the full variable domain is DGGITQSPKYLFRKEGQNVTLSCEQNLNHDAMYWYRQDPGQGLRLIYYSQIVNDFQKGDIAEGYSVSREKKESFPLTVTSAQKNPTAFYLCASSTGGLYGYTFGSGTRLTVV.

The genes are TRBV4-2 and TRBJ2-3; 8 nucleotides align to TRBD1. Germline loops: CDR1 LGHNA, CDR2 YNFKEQ. Trimming removed 3 bases from V and 4 bases from J; junction bases left unmatched: 6. The CDR3 length is 15 residues. CDR3 bases: TGTGCCAGCAGCCAGGGAGACAGGGGTGCAGATACGCAGTATTTT. This translates into CASSQGDRGADTQYF.

The chain is built from TRBV6-5 and TRBJ1-5; D may be TRBD1 (6 bases). Germline loops: CDR1 MNHEY, CDR2 SVGAGI. Trimming left V 6 bases short and J 2 bases short, with 14 bases between. CDR3 length: 15 amino acids. Written as DNA, the CDR3 is TGTGCCAGCAGAGCCTCGGGGGGCGGCAATCAGCCCCAGCATTTT. Translation gives CASRASGGGNQPQHF.

The CDR3 loop is CASSLEPAPGDTEAFF. The CDR3 DNA sequence: TGTGCCAGCAGCTTAGAACCGGCCCCCGGGGACACTGAAGCTTTCTTT. The rearrangement links TRBV7-6 to TRBJ1-1; no firm D call. Germline V gives CDR1 SGHVS, CDR2 FNYEAQ. The CDR3 length is 16 residues. Trimming stripped 1 base from V and 3 bases from J, with 15 bases between.